This TCR beta chain was found in a study of blood T cell repertoires in COVID-19 (dated by TCRdb to the early 2020s). Background for the entire study: Recovered participants in ImmuneRACE Cohort 3 were defined as having two consecutive negative NP/OP PCR tests, clearance from a healthcare professional, or resolution of symptoms. Samples from collaborators originated in the United States, Italy and Spain and spanned both the acute and convalescent phases of COVID-19. Where available, HLA class I and class II types were obtained from metadata supplied by the sample provider rather than from assay-based typing. A freely available public database, intended as a resource for researchers studying the immune response to SARS-CoV-2, is where the repertoires were released. Subjects who had been exposed to COVID-19, were actively infected with it, or had recovered from it provided the deeply sampled blood TCRbeta repertoires that made up the dataset. Nearly every sample came with metadata listing a de-identified subject ID, COVID-19 status, age in years and sex. The samples were drawn from the first 160 participants of the ongoing ImmuneRACE study and from 950 to 1,500 subjects provided by 6 global collaborators. The prospective study material was composed of cDNA or gDNA derived from T cells, B-cell-depleted T cells, or PBMCs. Results and caveats for the whole study, not just this receptor: The amount of clinical and demographic metadata varied by source and participant and was provided uncurated.

On this clone itself: There is no known antigen for this receptor. No base quality values were provided; no much bigger clone lies one nucleotide off.

The CDR3 sequence holds 12 residues, the cysteine and phenylalanine included. The entry retains the CDR3 DNA only, 36 bases that are in frame from base 1. The V and J ends are trimmed by 3 bases and 7 bases, leaving 8 bases between them. In the germline V gene, CDR1 corresponds to SGDLS and CDR2 to YYNGEE. TCRbeta CDR3 regions were amplified from genomic DNA by means of the immunoSEQ Assay, a bias-controlled multiplex PCR. Turning to the authors' computational methods: Within the assay, amplification of reference gene primers was used to estimate how many nucleated cells each sample contained. To quantify the absolute abundance of each unique TCRbeta CDR3 rearrangement, sequence reads were collapsed and filtered. Productive Simpson clonality was computed per sample as the square root of Simpson's diversity index over productive rearrangements. TCRdb re-hosts the immuneACCESS table, in-frame sequences only. Its copies lack some clones; in the studies checked, an unresolved V gene accounts for under half of them, and the cause for the rest is not known. V, J and clone size derive from that table, while D and trimming were established from the DNA sequence. This sample is represented by roughly 200,000 clones; over 75% of them were singletons. More than 7% of the sample belongs to the ten largest clones.

Participants in the prospective study were enrolled through a virtual design, were aged about 18 to 90 years, and lived in 24 United States geographic areas. In the prospective study, participants were assigned to cohorts based on the clinical history participants reported in a screening survey and a study questionnaire. In the prospective study, mobile phlebotomists collected whole blood, serum and a nasopharyngeal or oropharyngeal swab from each participant. Participants in the prospective study had the option to provide additional blood draws and questionnaires over an approximately 2-month period. Before DNA extraction, prospective study blood samples were shipped either frozen or at room temperature.

Specimen: PBMCs or T cells enriched from blood (not recorded which). The rearrangement combines TRBV9 with TRBJ2-1; the D gene is not confidently resolved. This TCR derives from a man in his thirties or forties in a cohort exposed to, infected with or recovered from COVID-19 (not recorded which). CDR3 reads: CASSAGWNEQFF. In nucleotides, the sequence is TGTGCCAGCAGCGCCGGTTGGAATGAGCAGTTCTTC.